This record looks at one T cell receptor (beta chain) sequence and its context. Antigen specificity is unknown. The sample is drawn from a study of T cells in lung cancer brain metastases. Whole-study context: Primary and brain metastasis specimens were taken a median roughly 380 days apart. Study findings and constraints: Most clones were lesion-specific, with limited overlap between paired lesions (mean Morisita index around 0.2).

Looked up from germline, CDR1 is SGHRS and CDR2 is YFSETQ. The CDR3 spans 14 residues. V was clipped by 1 base and J by 7 bases, with 14 bases between them. Sequenced by immunoSEQ multiplex PCR; TCRdb stores in-frame clones only, minus some. This sample carries 950 to 1,200 clones, around nine tenths of them seen once, and the ten largest clones take 5.5% to 7%. Sequenced: tumor tissue from a brain metastasis. The clonotype originates from a woman between 40 and 50 years old with non-small cell lung cancer that had spread to the brain. The chain is built from TRBV5-1 and TRBJ1-2; D unresolved. CDR3 sequence: CASSLMWESGGYTF. The DNA for the CDR3 is TGCGCCAGCAGCTTGATGTGGGAATCGGGTGGCTACACCTTC. The complete variable domain, with remaining parts taken from reference TRBV5-1 and TRBJ1-2, reads KAGVTQTPRYLIKTRGQQVTLSCSPISGHRSVSWYQQTPGQGLQFLFEYFSETQRNKGNFPGRFSGRQFSNSRSEMNVSTLELGDSALYLCASSLMWESGGYTFGSGTRLTVV.